This T cell receptor (beta chain) stems from a study of blood T cell repertoires in COVID-19 (dated by TCRdb to 2019 to 2021). About the study as a whole: Collaborator samples came from the United States, Italy and Spain and covered acute and convalescent phases of COVID-19. The material from the prospective study consisted of cDNA or gDNA derived from T cells, B-cell-depleted T cells, or PBMCs. Where available, HLA class I and class II types were taken from metadata supplied by the sample provider and were not determined by assay-based typing. Sample metadata almost always included a de-identified subject ID, COVID-19 status, age in years and sex. Samples were obtained from the ongoing ImmuneRACE study (first 160 participants) and from over 1,000 subjects provided by 6 global collaborators. Subjects who had been exposed to COVID-19, were actively infected with it, or had recovered from it provided the deeply sampled blood TCRbeta repertoires that made up the dataset. The repertoires were released in a freely available public database intended as a resource for research on the immune response to SARS-CoV-2. Points the paper makes about the study in general: The quantity of clinical and demographic metadata differed by source and by participant and was supplied without curation.

Based on the germline V gene, the CDR1 and CDR2 sequences are SGDLS and YYNGEE. At the junction V is shortened by 0 bases and J by 10 bases; bases outside the gene matches: 7. The CDR3 runs 15 amino acids, cysteine and phenylalanine included. Only the CDR3 region is kept as DNA, spanning 45 bases read in frame from base 1. Comments on this clone: What this receptor recognizes is not known. Per-base qualities were not stored, and no clone one base away is much larger.

Each collaborating institution followed its own protocols to collect whole blood in K2EDTA tubes. For TCRbeta analysis, collaborators shipped samples as frozen whole blood, isolated PBMCs, or DNA extracted from either of those sample types. The immunoSEQ Assay, a bias-controlled multiplex PCR, was used to amplify TCRbeta CDR3 regions from genomic DNA. The paper's data handling went like this. The number of nucleated cells in each sample was estimated from the amplification of reference gene primers within the assay. To quantify the absolute abundance of each unique TCRbeta CDR3 rearrangement, sequence reads were collapsed and filtered. For each sample, productive Simpson clonality was calculated as the square root of Simpson's diversity index across productive rearrangements. Drawn from immuneACCESS, this table holds only the in-frame rearrangements with V and J called that TCRdb kept. Clones are partly lost; checked studies trace under half to an unresolved V gene and leave the rest unexplained. Clone size and the V and J calls come from that table; the DNA yielded D and trimming. A total of fewer than 300,000 clones appear in this sample, around 85% of them only once. The ten largest clones capture 4.5% to 6% of the sample.

The rearrangement joined TRBV9 to TRBJ2-1, and 10 junctional nucleotides match TRBD2. This clonotype was sampled from a man aged 50-60 years with active or convalescent COVID-19. The sequencing input was peripheral blood. CDR3 region: CASSVGPAGGWEQFF. The DNA reads as follows: TGTGCCAGCAGCGTAGGCCCAGCGGGAGGGTGGGAGCAGTTCTTC.